The TCR beta chain described here comes from a study of human T cells and chemical hapten exposure. Overall study: Donors were sensitized with 2% DPC on the upper inner arm.

TCRdb re-called the RACE reads with MiXCR, one entry per CDR3 protein. The sample consists of around 120,000 distinct CDR3 sequences, roughly 13% of them appearing once. Time point given: pre-sensitization, week 0. Documented treatment: therapeutic diphenylcyclopropenone sensitization with weekly scalp DPC. Alopecia patients deemed DPC-suitable, aged 18 to 70, excluding pregnancy. This clonotype was picked up many times. Its target is not known. Whole-study results and caveats: TCRs exceeding a frequency of 1 in 1000 stayed unchanged under DPC sensitization.

This sequence originates from a woman in her late teens or twenties with alopecia areata. Some clones in this sample may be carry-over from other donors' samples. The sample consisted of whole blood, taken in connection with sensitization to the hapten diphenylcyclopropenone (DPC).

CDR3 in DNA: TGTGCCAGCAGTCGTGTCAGGGAGAATTCACCCCTCCACTTT. Amino acid sequence: CASSRVRENSPLHF. V gene TRBV6-2 or TRBV6-3 combines with J gene TRBJ1-6, with D possibly being TRBD1 (5 bases). CDR1 and CDR2 from the germline V gene are MNHEY and SVGEGT. V was pared by 5 bases and J by 7 bases, with 12 bases between. The CDR3 consists of 14 residues.